This entry concerns a single T cell receptor (beta chain). This sample is drawn from a study of memory CD4+ T cells and cytomegalovirus serostatus. As for the study in general: This sample comes from healthy Belgian adults, several CMV seropositive, approximately 22 seronegative.

The CDR3 spans 15 residues. Germline CDR1 SNHLY, CDR2 FYNNEI. Trimming stripped 6 bases from V and 4 bases from J, with 16 bases between. Sequenced by immunoSEQ multiplex PCR; TCRdb stores in-frame clones only, minus some. The sample contains over 60,000 clones, around 77% of which appear only once. The sort gate was single viable CD3+CD4+CD8-CD45RO+ cells for memory CD4+ T cells. The sequence was obtained from an adult in good health and CMV-seronegative. The chain has TRBV2 and TRBJ1-5; D is perhaps TRBD1 (5 bases). The sequenced sample was memory CD4+ T cells from blood. The CDR3: CASSPRQSFNQPQHF. As DNA, the CDR3 is TGTGCCAGCAGCCCCCGACAGAGCTTTAATCAGCCCCAGCATTTT.